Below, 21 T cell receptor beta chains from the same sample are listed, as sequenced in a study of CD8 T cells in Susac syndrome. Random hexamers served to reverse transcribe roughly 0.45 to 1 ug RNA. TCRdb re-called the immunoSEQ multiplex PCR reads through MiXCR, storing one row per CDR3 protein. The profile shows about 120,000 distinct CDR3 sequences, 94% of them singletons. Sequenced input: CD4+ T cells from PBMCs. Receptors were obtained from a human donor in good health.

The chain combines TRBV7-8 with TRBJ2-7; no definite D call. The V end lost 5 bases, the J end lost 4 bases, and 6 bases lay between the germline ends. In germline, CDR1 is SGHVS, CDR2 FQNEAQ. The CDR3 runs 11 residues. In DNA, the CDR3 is TGTGCCAGCAGCCCATGGTACGAGCAGTACTTC. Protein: CASSPWYEQYF.

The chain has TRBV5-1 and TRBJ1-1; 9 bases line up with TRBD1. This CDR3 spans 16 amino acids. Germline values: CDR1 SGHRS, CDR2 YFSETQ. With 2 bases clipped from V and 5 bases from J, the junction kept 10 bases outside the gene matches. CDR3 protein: CASSFGQGLSLTEAFF. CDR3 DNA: TGCGCCAGCAGCTTCGGACAGGGGTTGTCCCTTACTGAAGCTTTCTTT.

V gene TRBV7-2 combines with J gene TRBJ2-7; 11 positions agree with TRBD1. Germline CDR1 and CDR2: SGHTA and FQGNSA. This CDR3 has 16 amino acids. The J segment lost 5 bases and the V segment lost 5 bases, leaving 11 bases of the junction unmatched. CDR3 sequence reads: CASSDTPGQGVDEQYF. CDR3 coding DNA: TGTGCCAGCAGCGACACTCCGGGACAGGGGGTGGACGAGCAGTACTTC.

This CDR3 reads CASSLRGFGGWQYF. The CDR3 nucleotides read TGTGCCAGCAGTTTAAGGGGTTTCGGGGGCTGGCAGTACTTC. The V gene is TRBV27, the J gene TRBJ2-7; possibly TRBD1 or TRBD2 for D (6 bases each). CDR3 size: 14 residues. Germline values: CDR1 MNHEY, CDR2 SMNVEV (reference sequence). V dropped 2 bases and J dropped 9 bases, with 17 bases sitting between them.

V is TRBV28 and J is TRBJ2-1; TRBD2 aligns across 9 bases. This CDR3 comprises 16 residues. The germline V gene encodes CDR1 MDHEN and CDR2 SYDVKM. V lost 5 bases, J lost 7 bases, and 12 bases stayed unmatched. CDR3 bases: TGTGCCAGCAGTCCCAGTTCTAGCGGGAAACGGAATGAGCAGTTCTTC. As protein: CASSPSSSGKRNEQFF.

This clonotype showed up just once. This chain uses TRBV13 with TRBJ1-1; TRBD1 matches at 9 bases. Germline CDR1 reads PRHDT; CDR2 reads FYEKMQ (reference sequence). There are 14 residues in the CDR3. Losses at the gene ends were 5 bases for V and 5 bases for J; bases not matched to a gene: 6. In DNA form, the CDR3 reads TGTGCCAGCAGCGGCCGGGACAGGGCGACTGAAGCTTTCTTT. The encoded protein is CASSGRDRATEAFF.

In nucleotides, the CDR3 is TGTGCCAGCAGTTATGACCCGTATTACCAAGAGACCCAGTACTTC. Its protein is CASSYDPYYQETQYF. The V and J genes are TRBV6-6 and TRBJ2-5, with D uncertain. V shed 3 bases and J shed 0 bases, with 11 bases lying between them. Germline V lookup: CDR1 MNHNY, CDR2 SVGAGI (reference sequence). The CDR3 loop spans 15 amino acids.

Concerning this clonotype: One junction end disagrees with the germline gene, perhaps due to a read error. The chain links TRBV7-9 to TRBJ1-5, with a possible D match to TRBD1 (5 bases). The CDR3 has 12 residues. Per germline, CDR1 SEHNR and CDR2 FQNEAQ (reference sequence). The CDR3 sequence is CASSLDAGTMYF. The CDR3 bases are TGTGCCAGCAGCTTAGATGCAGGGACTATGTATTTT.

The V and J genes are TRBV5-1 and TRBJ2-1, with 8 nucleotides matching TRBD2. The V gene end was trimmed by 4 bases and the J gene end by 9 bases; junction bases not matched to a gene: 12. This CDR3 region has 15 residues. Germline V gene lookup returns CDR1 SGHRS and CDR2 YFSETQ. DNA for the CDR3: TGCGCCAGCAGCGTCACTTCTAGCGGGCTTACTGAGCAGTTCTTC. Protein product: CASSVTSSGLTEQFF.

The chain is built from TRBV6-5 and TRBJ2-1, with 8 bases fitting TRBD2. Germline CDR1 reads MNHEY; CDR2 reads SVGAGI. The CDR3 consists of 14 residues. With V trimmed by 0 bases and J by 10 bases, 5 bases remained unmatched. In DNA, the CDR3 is TGTGCCAGCAGTTACTCCGGACTAGCAATGGAGCAGTTCTTC. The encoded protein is CASSYSGLAMEQFF.

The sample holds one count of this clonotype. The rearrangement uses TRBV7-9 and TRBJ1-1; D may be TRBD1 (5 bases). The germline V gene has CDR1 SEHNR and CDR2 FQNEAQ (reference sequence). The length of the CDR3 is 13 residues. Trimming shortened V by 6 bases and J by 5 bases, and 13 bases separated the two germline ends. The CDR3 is CASSFREGTEAFF. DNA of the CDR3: TGTGCCAGCAGTTTCAGGGAGGGAACTGAAGCTTTCTTT.

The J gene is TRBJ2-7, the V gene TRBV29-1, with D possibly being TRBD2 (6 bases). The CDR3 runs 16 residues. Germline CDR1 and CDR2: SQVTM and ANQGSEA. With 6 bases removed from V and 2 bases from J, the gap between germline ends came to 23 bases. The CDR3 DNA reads TGCAGCGTCGCACTGAAATTAGCGGAACCCGCCTACGAGCAGTACTTC. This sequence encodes CSVALKLAEPAYEQYF.

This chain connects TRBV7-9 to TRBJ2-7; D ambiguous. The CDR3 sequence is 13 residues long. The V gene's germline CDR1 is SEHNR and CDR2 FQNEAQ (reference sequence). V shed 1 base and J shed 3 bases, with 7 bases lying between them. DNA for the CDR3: TGTGCCAGCAGCTTAGACGCAAACTACGAGCAGTACTTC. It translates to CASSLDANYEQYF.

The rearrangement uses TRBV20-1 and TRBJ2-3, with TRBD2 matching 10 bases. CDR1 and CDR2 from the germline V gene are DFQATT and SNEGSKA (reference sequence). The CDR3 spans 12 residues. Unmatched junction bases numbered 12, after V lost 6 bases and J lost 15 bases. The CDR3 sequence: CSAKAGGSVFYF. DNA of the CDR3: TGCAGTGCCAAAGCGGGAGGGTCGGTTTTTTATTTT.

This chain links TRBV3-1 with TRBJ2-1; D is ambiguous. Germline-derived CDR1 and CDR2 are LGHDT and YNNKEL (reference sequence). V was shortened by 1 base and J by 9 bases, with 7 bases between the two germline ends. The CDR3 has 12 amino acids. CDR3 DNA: TGTGCCAGCAGCCAAGGAAGTCGTGAGCAGTTCTTC. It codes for CASSQGSREQFF.

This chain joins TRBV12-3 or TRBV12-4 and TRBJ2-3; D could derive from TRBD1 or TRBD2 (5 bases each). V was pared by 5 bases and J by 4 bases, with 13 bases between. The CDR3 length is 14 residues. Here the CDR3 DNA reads TGTGCCAGCAGTCCCGGGACCAATCCAGATACGCAGTATTTT. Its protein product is CASSPGTNPDTQYF.

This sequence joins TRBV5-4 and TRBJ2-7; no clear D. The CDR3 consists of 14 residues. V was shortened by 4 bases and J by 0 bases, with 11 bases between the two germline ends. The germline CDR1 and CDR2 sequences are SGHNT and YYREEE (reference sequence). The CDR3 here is CASSQYTSSYEQYF. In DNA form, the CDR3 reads TGTGCCAGCAGCCAGTACACCAGCTCCTACGAGCAGTACTTC.

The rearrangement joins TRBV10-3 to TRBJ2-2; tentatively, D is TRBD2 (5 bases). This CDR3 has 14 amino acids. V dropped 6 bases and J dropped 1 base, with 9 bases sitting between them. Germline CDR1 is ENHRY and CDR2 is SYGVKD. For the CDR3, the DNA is TGTGCCATCAGGGCCGCGGGGAACACCGGGGAGCTGTTTTTT. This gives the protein CAIRAAGNTGELFF.

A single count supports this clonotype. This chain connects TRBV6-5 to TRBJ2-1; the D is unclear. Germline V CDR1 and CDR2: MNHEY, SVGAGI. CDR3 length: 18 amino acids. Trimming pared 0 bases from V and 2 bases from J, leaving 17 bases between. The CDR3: CASSYSSMAESTYNEQFF. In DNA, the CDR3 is TGTGCCAGCAGTTACTCGAGTATGGCGGAATCAACCTACAATGAGCAGTTCTTC.

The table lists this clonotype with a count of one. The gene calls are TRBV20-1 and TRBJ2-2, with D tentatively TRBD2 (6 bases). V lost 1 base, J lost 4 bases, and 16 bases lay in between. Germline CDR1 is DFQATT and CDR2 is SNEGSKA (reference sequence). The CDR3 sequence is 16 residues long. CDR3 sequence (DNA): TGCAGTGCTAGAGTCTTCGGGGGAGACGTCACCGGGGAGCTGTTTTTT. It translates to CSARVFGGDVTGELFF.

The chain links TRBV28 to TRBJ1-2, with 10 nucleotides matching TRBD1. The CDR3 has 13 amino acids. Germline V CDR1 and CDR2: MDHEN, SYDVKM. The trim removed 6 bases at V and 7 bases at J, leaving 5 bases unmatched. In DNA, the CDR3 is TGTGCCAGCAGCACAGGGACAGGGGTTGGCTACACCTTC. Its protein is CASSTGTGVGYTF.